One and the same sample provided the 27 T cell receptor beta chains below, sequenced in a study of T cell changes during pregnancy in multiple sclerosis. Method: immunoSEQ multiplex PCR; TCRdb's copy keeps in-frame clones and lacks some. In the table there are just under 65,000 clones, 91% of which are singletons. The sequenced sample was peripheral blood, obtained in the third trimester of pregnancy. These receptors originate from a female donor in good health, enrolled as a control in a pregnancy study.

This chain uses TRBV7-9 with TRBJ1-5, with D uncertain. Trimming stripped 0 bases from V and 6 bases from J, with 12 bases between. CDR1 is SEHNR, CDR2 FQNEAQ, per germline (reference sequence). The length of the CDR3 is 15 residues. In nucleotides, the CDR3 is TGTGCCAGCAGCTTAGCCCGGGTCGAAAGTCAGCCCCAGCATTTT. Protein: CASSLARVESQPQHF.

V and J are TRBV7-9 and TRBJ1-2; maybe TRBD1 (6 bases). Germline V gives CDR1 SEHNR, CDR2 FQNEAQ (reference sequence). The CDR3 has 17 residues. V was pared by 6 bases and J by 0 bases, with 20 bases between. The CDR3 DNA sequence: TGTGCCAGCAGGCGGACAGCGTCCCGGAGAGCTAACTATGGCTACACCTTC. This codes for CASRRTASRRANYGYTF.

This clone was recorded only once. V usage is TRBV29-1 and J usage is TRBJ1-1; D is unresolved. CDR3 length: 11 amino acids. Germline CDR1 SQVTM, CDR2 ANQGSEA. V was trimmed by 6 bases and J by 1 base, leaving 6 bases between them. The CDR3 protein is CSVRKNTEAFF. In DNA form, the CDR3 reads TGCAGCGTGCGGAAGAACACTGAAGCTTTCTTT.

The rearrangement joins TRBV5-6 to TRBJ1-1; TRBD1 might be the D (5 bases). The V gene's germline CDR1 is SGHDT and CDR2 YYEEEE. The ends were cut back, 1 base at V and 4 bases at J, with 17 bases in the middle. This CDR3 comprises 16 residues. CDR3 residues: CASSLIKAGGGTEAFF. The CDR3 DNA follows: TGTGCCAGCAGCTTGATCAAGGCCGGGGGAGGCACTGAAGCTTTCTTT.

This clone was observed once. At one boundary the junction diverges from the germline segment, which might be a read error. The rearrangement links TRBV7-9 to TRBJ2-1; D is possibly TRBD2 (6 bases). Germline CDR1 is SEHNR and CDR2 is FQNEAQ (reference sequence). The CDR3 has 16 residues. Here the CDR3 reads CASSIALREEHNEQFF. CDR3 nucleotide sequence: TGTGCCAGCAGCATAGCGTTGAGGGAGGAACACAATGAGCAGTTCTTC.

V gene TRBV28 combines with J gene TRBJ2-5; D not certain. CDR1 is MDHEN and CDR2 is SYDVKM in the germline V gene. V shed 2 bases and J shed 9 bases, with 10 bases lying between them. This CDR3 is 12 amino acids long. DNA for the CDR3: TGTGCCAGCAGTTTAGCGAGGTGGCCCCAGTACTTC. It yields the protein CASSLARWPQYF.

The rearrangement links TRBV28 to TRBJ2-1; D gene unclear. In germline, CDR1 is MDHEN, CDR2 SYDVKM. Deletions cut 4 bases from V and 13 bases from J, with 14 bases between. This CDR3 spans 12 amino acids. CDR3 bases: TGTGCCAGCAGTTCCGGGTCTGCCGTCCAGTTCTTC. Protein product: CASSSGSAVQFF.

This sequence joins TRBV11-2 and TRBJ2-7; a weak D match, TRBD1 (5 bases). The CDR3 runs to 13 residues. Germline-derived CDR1 and CDR2 are SGHAT and FQNNGV. The V end was cut by 2 bases, the J end by 3 bases, with 8 bases between. The CDR3 coding sequence is TGTGCCAGCAGCTTAAGACAGAACTACGAGCAGTACTTC. Amino acids: CASSLRQNYEQYF.

The chain uses TRBV21-1 and TRBJ2-3; the table's TRBD1 call for D was not verified on the DNA. TRBV21-1 is termed a pseudogene. The CDR3 has 18 residues. This chain's CDR3 is CASSNYQGVRVFTDTQYF. The CDR3 DNA follows: TGTGCCAGCAGCAATTATCAGGGGGTCAGGGTGTTCACAGATACGCAGTATTTT.

The V gene is TRBV15, the J gene TRBJ2-2; 12 bases are a match to TRBD1. The CDR3 has 16 amino acids. J gave up 5 bases and V 6 bases, and 7 bases lay outside the gene matches. CDR1 LNHNV and CDR2 YYDKDF come from the germline V gene (reference sequence). CDR3 nucleotide sequence: TGTGCCACCAGAGGGACAGGGGGCAGTGGGACCGGGGAGCTGTTTTTT. As protein: CATRGTGGSGTGELFF.

This clone is a singleton in its sample. The genes are TRBV6-1 and TRBJ2-7, with D unresolved. V gave up 3 bases and J gave up 5 bases, with 17 bases separating them. CDR1 is MNHNS, CDR2 SASEGT, per germline. The CDR3 sequence is 15 residues long. CDR3 protein: CASSELNASSDEQYF. The CDR3 bases are TGTGCCAGCAGTGAGCTTAACGCGTCTTCTGACGAGCAGTACTTC.

The rearrangement joins TRBV5-8 to TRBJ2-7; D possibly corresponds to TRBD1 (6 bases). V gave up 0 bases and J gave up 0 bases, with 13 bases separating them. CDR1 and CDR2 (germline): SGHTS, YDEGEE. The CDR3 extends over 16 amino acids. The CDR3 DNA reads TGTGCCAGCAGCTTGGGCTACAGGGATTCCTCCTACGAGCAGTACTTC. Protein: CASSLGYRDSSYEQYF.

The genes are TRBV5-6 and TRBJ2-1, with 13 bases identical to TRBD2. The CDR3 spans 19 residues. Unmatched junction bases numbered 13, after V lost 2 bases and J lost 5 bases. CDR1 SGHDT and CDR2 YYEEEE come from the germline V gene. The CDR3 DNA reads TGTGCCAGCAGCTTTTCACTAGCGGGAGGGAGGGGAATGGACAATGAGCAGTTCTTC. Protein: CASSFSLAGGRGMDNEQFF.

The CDR3 DNA is TGTGCCAGCAGCGGGGGGAGGAATACGCAGTATTTT. Translated: CASSGGRNTQYF. V and J are TRBV9 and TRBJ2-3, with a possible D match to TRBD2 (6 bases). The V gene's germline CDR1 is SGDLS and CDR2 YYNGEE. Trimming removed 3 bases at V and 7 bases at J, with 9 bases between. The CDR3 has 12 residues. The full variable domain, in which reference TRBV9 and TRBJ2-3 provide the parts outside the CDR3, is DSGVTQTPKHLITATGQRVTLRCSPRSGDLSVYWYQQSLDQGLQFLIQYYNGEERAKGNILERFSAQQFPDLHSELNLSSLELGDSALYFCASSGGRNTQYFGPGTRLTVL.

V is TRBV7-9 and J is TRBJ2-7; D may be TRBD2 (5 bases). This CDR3 has 15 residues. Deletions cut 3 bases from V and 3 bases from J, with 15 bases between. The germline gives CDR1 SEHNR, CDR2 FQNEAQ (reference sequence). CDR3 nucleotide sequence: TGTGCCAGCAGCTTCTGGGAGTTGAGGGACTACGAGCAGTACTTC. Residues: CASSFWELRDYEQYF.

A single count supports this clone. The chain joins TRBV2 to TRBJ2-7, with a tentative D call TRBD2 (5 bases). The V end was cut by 8 bases, the J end by 5 bases, with 13 bases between. This CDR3 is 12 amino acids long. Germline CDR1 and CDR2: SNHLY and FYNNEI. CDR3 loop: CASVGESHEQYF. The CDR3 nucleotides are TGTGCCAGCGTCGGGGAGTCCCACGAGCAGTACTTC.

As for this clone: One end of the junction varies from germline; a read error may be responsible. V and J are TRBV7-9 and TRBJ2-5, with 14 bases lining up with TRBD2. Germline CDR1 is SEHNR and CDR2 is FQNEAQ (reference sequence). The CDR3 runs 13 residues. CDR3 loop: CASSSHWGLAGDF. In DNA, the CDR3 is TGTGCCAGCAGCTCCCATTGGGGACTAGCGGGAGACTTC.

The count of this clone is one. This CDR3 is CASSLQREYEQFF. The CDR3 coding sequence is TGTGCCAGCAGCTTACAGCGGGAGTATGAGCAGTTCTTC. This chain uses TRBV7-6 with TRBJ2-1, with 8 positions matching TRBD2. The V gene end was trimmed by 2 bases and the J gene end by 8 bases; junction bases not matched to a gene: 2. CDR1 is SGHVS and CDR2 is FNYEAQ in the germline V gene. The CDR3 length is 13 residues.

The sample holds one count of this clone. The chain employs TRBV2 and TRBJ2-7; 9 nucleotides align to TRBD2. The CDR3 totals 14 residues. Germline values: CDR1 SNHLY, CDR2 FYNNEI. V shed 10 bases, J shed 7 bases, and the junction held 14 bases outside the gene matches. CDR3: CAKGLWREGREQYF. The CDR3 DNA is TGTGCCAAGGGCCTATGGCGGGAGGGTCGGGAGCAGTACTTC. Based on the CDR3 plus reference TRBV2 and TRBJ2-7, the full variable domain is EPEVTQTPSHQVTQMGQEVILRCVPISNHLYFYWYRQILGQKVEFLVSFYNNEISEKSEIFDDQFSVERPDGSNFTLKIRSTKLEDSAMYFCAKGLWREGREQYFGPGTRLTVT.

The sample holds a few counts of this clone. This chain uses TRBV2 with TRBJ1-1, with 7 nucleotides matching TRBD1. The V segment lost 8 bases and the J segment 3 bases; nucleotides outside the gene matches: 6. This CDR3 is built from 13 residues. Germline assignment: CDR1 SNHLY and CDR2 FYNNEI. In DNA, the CDR3 is TGTGCCAGCCTTGGACAGGAGGACACTGAAGCTTTCTTT. Its protein product is CASLGQEDTEAFF.

V gene TRBV6-1 combines with J gene TRBJ1-1; D might be TRBD1 (6 bases). Germline assignment: CDR1 MNHNS and CDR2 SASEGT. The CDR3 spans 14 residues. Trimming left V 11 bases short and J 3 bases short, with 19 bases between. DNA of the CDR3: TGTGCCGGTTATTCAGGGGAGGGGCACACTGAAGCTTTCTTT. Its translation is CAGYSGEGHTEAFF.

The rearrangement uses TRBV29-1 and TRBJ2-1; 12 bases agree with TRBD2. The germline V gene has CDR1 SQVTM and CDR2 ANQGSEA. The CDR3 totals 15 residues. The V gene end was trimmed by 3 bases and the J gene end by 3 bases; junction bases not matched to a gene: 3. The CDR3, as DNA: TGCAGCGTTGACTCGACTAGCGGGGGCTACAATGAGCAGTTCTTC. Amino acids: CSVDSTSGGYNEQFF.

The CDR3 DNA sequence: TGTGCCAGCAGGGCAGGGCTCGAGCAGTACTTC. Protein sequence: CASRAGLEQYF. The chain carries TRBV2 and TRBJ2-7; perhaps TRBD1 as D (5 bases). The CDR3 loop spans 11 amino acids. The V and J ends lost 6 bases and 6 bases respectively, with 9 bases between them. The V gene's germline CDR1 is SNHLY and CDR2 FYNNEI. The full variable domain, rest sourced from reference TRBV2 and TRBJ2-7, is EPEVTQTPSHQVTQMGQEVILRCVPISNHLYFYWYRQILGQKVEFLVSFYNNEISEKSEIFDDQFSVERPDGSNFTLKIRSTKLEDSAMYFCASRAGLEQYFGPGTRLTVT.

The genes are TRBV18 and TRBJ1-1; D gene unclear. Germline V gives CDR1 KGHSH, CDR2 LQKENI. The CDR3 covers 13 residues. The V and J ends lost 5 bases and 0 bases respectively, with 7 bases between them. In DNA form, the CDR3 reads TGTGCCAGCTCATCGTCTGTGAACACTGAAGCTTTCTTT. Protein product: CASSSSVNTEAFF.

This rearrangement joins TRBV9 to TRBJ1-2, with a weak D call TRBD1 (5 bases). Germline V gives CDR1 SGDLS, CDR2 YYNGEE. CDR3 length equals 13 residues. The ends were cut back, 0 bases at V and 6 bases at J, with 9 bases in the middle. DNA of the CDR3: TGTGCCAGCAGCGTAGGGGCAGGGAATGGCTACACCTTC. Amino acids: CASSVGAGNGYTF.

V usage is TRBV7-9 and J usage is TRBJ2-5, with 9 bases fitting TRBD2. Per the germline V gene, CDR1 is SEHNR and CDR2 is FQNEAQ (reference sequence). The CDR3 has 15 amino acids. V gave up 5 bases and J gave up 3 bases; unmatched junction bases: 7. CDR3 nucleotide sequence: TGTGCCAGCAGCCTTCTTGGCGGGGGGGAAGAGACCCAGTACTTC. Translated, it gives CASSLLGGGEETQYF.

CDR3 DNA: TGTGCCAGTAGGGGGACAGGGGGCACAGATACGCAGTATTTT. Translating it yields CASRGTGGTDTQYF. The chain combines TRBV19 with TRBJ2-3; 10 bases are a match to TRBD1. Losses at the gene ends were 6 bases for V and 1 base for J; bases not matched to a gene: 1. The CDR3 is 14 residues long. Germline V gene data show CDR1 as LNHDA and CDR2 as SQIVND (reference sequence).